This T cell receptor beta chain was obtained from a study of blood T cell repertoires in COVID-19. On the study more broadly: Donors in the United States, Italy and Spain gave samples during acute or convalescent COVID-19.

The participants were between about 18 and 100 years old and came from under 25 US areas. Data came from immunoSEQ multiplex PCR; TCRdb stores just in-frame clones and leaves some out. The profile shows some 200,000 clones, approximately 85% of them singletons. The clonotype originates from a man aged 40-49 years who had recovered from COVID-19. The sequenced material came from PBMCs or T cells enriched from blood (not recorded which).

DNA of the CDR3: TGTGCCAGCAGCATGAATGGGGACAGGGGTCAGCCCCAGCATTTT. Translating gives CASSMNGDRGQPQHF. V gene TRBV21-1 combines with J gene TRBJ1-5; the DNA was not used to check the table's D call, TRBD1. TRBV21-1 constitutes a pseudogene. The CDR3 length is 15 residues.